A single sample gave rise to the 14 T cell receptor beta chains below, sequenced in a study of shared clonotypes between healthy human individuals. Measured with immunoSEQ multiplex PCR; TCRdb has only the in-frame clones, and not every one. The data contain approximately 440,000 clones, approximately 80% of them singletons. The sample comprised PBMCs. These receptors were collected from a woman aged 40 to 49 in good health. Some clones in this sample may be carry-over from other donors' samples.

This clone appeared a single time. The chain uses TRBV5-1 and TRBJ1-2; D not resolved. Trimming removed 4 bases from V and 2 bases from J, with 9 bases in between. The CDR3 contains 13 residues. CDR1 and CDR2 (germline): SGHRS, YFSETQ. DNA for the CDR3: TGCGCCAGCAGCCCGGACTGGAACTATGGCTACACCTTC. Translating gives CASSPDWNYGYTF.

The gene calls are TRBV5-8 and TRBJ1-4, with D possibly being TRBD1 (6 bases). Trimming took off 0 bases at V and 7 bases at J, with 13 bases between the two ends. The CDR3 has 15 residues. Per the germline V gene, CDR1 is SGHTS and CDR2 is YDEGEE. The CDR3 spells CASSLARGAGEKLFF. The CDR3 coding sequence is TGTGCCAGCAGCTTGGCCCGGGGGGCAGGTGAAAAACTGTTTTTT.

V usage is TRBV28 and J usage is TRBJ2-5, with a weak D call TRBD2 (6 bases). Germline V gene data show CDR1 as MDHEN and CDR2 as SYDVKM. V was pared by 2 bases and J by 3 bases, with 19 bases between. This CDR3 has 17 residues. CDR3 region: CASSLGVFKRAKETQYF. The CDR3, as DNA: TGTGCCAGCAGTTTAGGTGTTTTCAAGCGGGCCAAAGAGACCCAGTACTTC. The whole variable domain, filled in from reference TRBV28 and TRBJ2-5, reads DVKVTQSSRYLVKRTGEKVFLECVQDMDHENMFWYRQDPGLGLRLIYFSYDVKMKEKGDIPEGYSVSREKKERFSLILESASTNQTSMYLCASSLGVFKRAKETQYFGPGTRLLVL.

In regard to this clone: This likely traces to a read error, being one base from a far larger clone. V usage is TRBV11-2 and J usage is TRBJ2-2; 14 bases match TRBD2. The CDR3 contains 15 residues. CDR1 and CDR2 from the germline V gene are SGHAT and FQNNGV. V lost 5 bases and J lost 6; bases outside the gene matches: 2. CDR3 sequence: CASSGLAGGAGELFF. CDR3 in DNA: TGTGCCAGCAGCGGACTAGCGGGGGGCGCCGGGGAGCTGTTTTTT.

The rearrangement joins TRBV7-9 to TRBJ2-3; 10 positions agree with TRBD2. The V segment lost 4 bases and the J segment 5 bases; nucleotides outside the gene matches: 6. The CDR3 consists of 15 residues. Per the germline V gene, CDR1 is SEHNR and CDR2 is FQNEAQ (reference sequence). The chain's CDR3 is CASSSSGSVGDTQYF. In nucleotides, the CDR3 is TGTGCCAGCAGCTCTAGCGGGAGTGTGGGAGATACGCAGTATTTT.

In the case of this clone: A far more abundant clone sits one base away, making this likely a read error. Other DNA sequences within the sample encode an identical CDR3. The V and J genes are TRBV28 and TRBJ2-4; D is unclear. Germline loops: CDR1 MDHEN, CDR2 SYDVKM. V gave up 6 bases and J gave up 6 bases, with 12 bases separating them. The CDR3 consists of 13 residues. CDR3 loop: CASRLGILNIQYF. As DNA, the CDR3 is TGTGCCAGCAGACTGGGGATCCTAAACATTCAGTACTTC.

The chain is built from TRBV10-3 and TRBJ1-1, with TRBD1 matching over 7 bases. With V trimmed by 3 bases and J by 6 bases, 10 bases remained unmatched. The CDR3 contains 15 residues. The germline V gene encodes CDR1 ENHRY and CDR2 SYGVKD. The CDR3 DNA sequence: TGTGCCATCAGTGACCCTAGACAGGGCCGTCCTGAAGCTTTCTTT. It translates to CAISDPRQGRPEAFF.

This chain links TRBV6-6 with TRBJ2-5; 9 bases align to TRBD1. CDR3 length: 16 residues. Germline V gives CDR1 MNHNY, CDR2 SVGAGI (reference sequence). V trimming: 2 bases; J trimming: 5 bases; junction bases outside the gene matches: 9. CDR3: CASSYKATGGEETQYF. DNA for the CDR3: TGTGCCAGCAGTTACAAGGCGACAGGGGGTGAGGAGACCCAGTACTTC.

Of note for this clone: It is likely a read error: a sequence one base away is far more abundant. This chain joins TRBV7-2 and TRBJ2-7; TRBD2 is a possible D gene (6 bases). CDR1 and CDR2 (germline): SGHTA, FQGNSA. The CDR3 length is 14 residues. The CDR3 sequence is CANSSGLIPYEQYF. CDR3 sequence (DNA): TGTGCCAACAGCTCCGGACTAATCCCCTACGAGCAGTACTTC.

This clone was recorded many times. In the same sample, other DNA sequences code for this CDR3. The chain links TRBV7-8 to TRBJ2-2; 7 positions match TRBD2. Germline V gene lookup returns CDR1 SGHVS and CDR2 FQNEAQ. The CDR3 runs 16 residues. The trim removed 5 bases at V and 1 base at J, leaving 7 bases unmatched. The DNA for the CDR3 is TGTGCCAGCAGCGTAAGGACTAGTCGGAACACCGGGGAGCTGTTTTTT. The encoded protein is CASSVRTSRNTGELFF.

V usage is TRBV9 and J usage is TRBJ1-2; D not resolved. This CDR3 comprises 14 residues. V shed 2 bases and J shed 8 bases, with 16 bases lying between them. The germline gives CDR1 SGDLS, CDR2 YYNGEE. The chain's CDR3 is CASSVTEGGYGYTF. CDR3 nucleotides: TGTGCCAGCAGCGTCACCGAGGGAGGGTACGGCTACACCTTC.

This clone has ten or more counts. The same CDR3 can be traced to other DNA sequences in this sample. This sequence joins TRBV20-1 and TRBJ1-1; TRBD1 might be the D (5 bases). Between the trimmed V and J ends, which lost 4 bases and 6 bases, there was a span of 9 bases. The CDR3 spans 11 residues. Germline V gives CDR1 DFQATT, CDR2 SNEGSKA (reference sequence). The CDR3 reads CSATRGAEAFF. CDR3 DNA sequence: TGCAGTGCTACCCGGGGCGCTGAAGCTTTCTTT.

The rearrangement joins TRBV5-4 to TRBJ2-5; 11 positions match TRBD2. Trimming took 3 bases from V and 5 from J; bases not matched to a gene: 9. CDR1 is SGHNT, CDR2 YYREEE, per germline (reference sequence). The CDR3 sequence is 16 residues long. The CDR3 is CASSSPTSGRLETQYF. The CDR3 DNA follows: TGTGCCAGCAGCTCGCCCACTAGCGGGAGACTGGAGACCCAGTACTTC. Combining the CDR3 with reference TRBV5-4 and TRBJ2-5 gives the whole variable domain ETGVTQSPTHLIKTRGQQVTLRCSSQSGHNTVSWYQQALGQGPQFIFQYYREEENGRGNFPPRFSGLQFPNYSSELNVNALELDDSALYLCASSSPTSGRLETQYFGPGTRLLVL.

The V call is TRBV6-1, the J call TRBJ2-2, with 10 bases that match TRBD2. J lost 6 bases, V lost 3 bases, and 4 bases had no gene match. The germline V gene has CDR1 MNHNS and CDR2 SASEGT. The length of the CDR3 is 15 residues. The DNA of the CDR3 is TGTGCCAGCAGTGATCTAGCGGGAGTGGCCGGGGAGCTGTTTTTT. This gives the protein CASSDLAGVAGELFF.